Listed here are 19 T cell receptor beta chains from one sample, sequenced in a study of blood T cell repertoires in COVID-19. The table came from immunoSEQ multiplex PCR; TCRdb's copy has only in-frame clones and leaves some out. In the table there are roughly 24,000 clones, approximately 94% of which are singletons. Sequencing input: peripheral blood. The receptor source for this set is a human donor in a cohort sampled during active COVID-19.

The chain recombines TRBV19 with TRBJ2-7; 10 bases are shared with TRBD1. This CDR3 region has 15 residues. V lost 7 bases and J lost 2; bases outside the gene matches: 8. Looked up from germline, CDR1 is LNHDA and CDR2 is SQIVND (reference sequence). CDR3 sequence reads: CASKNRDRGPYEQYF. CDR3 coding DNA: TGTGCCAGTAAAAACCGGGACAGGGGTCCCTACGAGCAGTACTTC.

This clone was picked up a small number of times. The rearrangement joins TRBV28 to TRBJ1-5; maybe TRBD1 (6 bases). The germline V gene encodes CDR1 MDHEN and CDR2 SYDVKM. This CDR3 has 17 amino acids. Trimming stripped 5 bases from V and 0 bases from J, with 17 bases between. Written as DNA, the CDR3 is TGTGCCAGCAGTGTCCCCAGGGGACGAACTAGCAATCAGCCCCAGCATTTT. Encoded protein: CASSVPRGRTSNQPQHF.

This chain joins TRBV24-1 and TRBJ2-1, with 14 bases that match TRBD2. Germline lookup yields CDR1 KGHDR and CDR2 SFDVKD. The CDR3 runs 18 residues. The junction had 9 bases not matched to a gene; V was cut back by 3 bases and J by 6 bases. The CDR3 DNA reads TGTGCCACCAGTGATGGGCGACTAGCGGGAGGGCTCAGCAATGAGCAGTTCTTC. Residues: CATSDGRLAGGLSNEQFF.

This rearrangement joins TRBV7-6 to TRBJ2-7; D perhaps matches TRBD2 (6 bases). Germline CDR1 SGHVS, CDR2 FNYEAQ. V was pared by 5 bases and J by 0 bases, with 8 bases between. CDR3 length: 13 amino acids. DNA of the CDR3: TGTGCCAGCAGCCCCGGGGGCTCCTACGAGCAGTACTTC. Residues: CASSPGGSYEQYF.

The gene calls are TRBV27 and TRBJ2-7; TRBD1 matches 10 bases. The V and J ends lost 6 bases and 2 bases, in that order; junction bases with no gene match: 7. The CDR3 sequence is 15 residues long. Germline loops: CDR1 MNHEY, CDR2 SMNVEV (reference sequence). CDR3 DNA sequence: TGTGCCAGCAGAACGTTTGGACAGGGGGCCTACGAGCAGTACTTC. Its translation: CASRTFGQGAYEQYF.

The chain uses TRBV2 and TRBJ1-4, with D possibly TRBD1 on 5 matching bases. The ends were cut back, 5 bases at V and 4 bases at J, with 11 bases in the middle. The CDR3 spans 14 residues. Germline CDR1 SNHLY, CDR2 FYNNEI. CDR3 bases: TGTGCCAGCAGTCCCCCGGGACTTAATGAAAAACTGTTTTTT. Translation gives CASSPPGLNEKLFF.

The chain is built from TRBV11-2 and TRBJ2-3; 7 bases are a match to TRBD1. This CDR3 has 15 amino acids. V shed 5 bases, J shed 5 bases, and the junction held 10 bases outside the gene matches. Germline values: CDR1 SGHAT, CDR2 FQNNGV. The CDR3 protein is CASSGRRGQGDTQYF. The CDR3 DNA follows: TGTGCCAGCAGCGGGCGAAGGGGGCAGGGAGATACGCAGTATTTT.

V usage is TRBV7-2 and J usage is TRBJ2-7; 10 nucleotides agree with TRBD2. CDR3 length equals 16 residues. Unmatched junction bases numbered 8, after V lost 1 base and J lost 5 bases. Germline V gene data show CDR1 as SGHTA and CDR2 as FQGNSA. CDR3 DNA: TGTGCCAGCAGCTTAGGAGGGAGCGGGAGGGTCCACGAGCAGTACTTC. This codes for CASSLGGSGRVHEQYF.

The CDR3 nucleotides read TGTGCCATCAGTGAAGGGACAGGGTTTAGCAATCAGCCCCAGCATTTT. Its protein product is CAISEGTGFSNQPQHF. This chain links TRBV10-3 with TRBJ1-5, with 9 bases matching TRBD1. The CDR3 is 16 residues long. V lost 3 bases to trimming and J lost 0 bases; unmatched junction nucleotides: 3. Per the germline V gene, CDR1 is ENHRY and CDR2 is SYGVKD.

The chain carries TRBV2 and TRBJ2-2; 9 bases match TRBD1. The CDR3 is 16 residues long. Unmatched junction bases numbered 8, after V lost 7 bases and J lost 2 bases. Germline assignment: CDR1 SNHLY and CDR2 FYNNEI. CDR3 nucleotides: TGTGCCAGCAAGGAGCGGGACAGGGCAAACACCGGGGAGCTGTTTTTT. This sequence encodes CASKERDRANTGELFF.

The rearrangement links TRBV9 to TRBJ2-5, with D perhaps TRBD1 (6 bases). The CDR3 sequence is 16 residues long. Germline loops: CDR1 SGDLS, CDR2 YYNGEE. The V end was cut by 0 bases, the J end by 1 base, with 13 bases between. CDR3 DNA: TGTGCCAGCAGCGTAGGCGCCAGGGGAACCCAAGAGACCCAGTACTTC. Protein: CASSVGARGTQETQYF.

The gene calls are TRBV7-2 and TRBJ2-3; 10 bases match TRBD2. This CDR3 has 16 residues. Germline V gives CDR1 SGHTA, CDR2 FQGNSA. V shed 5 bases and J 2 bases; nucleotides not matched to a gene: 7. The CDR3 spells CASSPRAGGLTDTQYF. In nucleotides, the CDR3 is TGTGCCAGCAGCCCCCGAGCGGGGGGGCTCACAGATACGCAGTATTTT.

The chain joins TRBV3-1 (or the pseudogene TRBV3-2) to TRBJ1-1; 9 bases agree with TRBD1. V shed 3 bases and J 1 base; nucleotides not matched to a gene: 3. This CDR3 region has 15 residues. CDR1 is LGHDT and CDR2 is YNNKEL in the germline V gene (reference sequence). The CDR3 sequence: CASSHTGGGNTEAFF. CDR3 in DNA: TGTGCCAGCAGCCACACAGGGGGCGGGAACACTGAAGCTTTCTTT.

The chain couples TRBV3-1 (or the pseudogene TRBV3-2) to TRBJ1-5; TRBD1 matches 7 bases. CDR1 LGHDT and CDR2 YNNKEL come from the germline V gene (reference sequence). This CDR3 region has 13 residues. After removal of 4 bases from V and 6 bases from J, the junction contained 3 bases not matched to a gene. As DNA, the CDR3 is TGTGCCAGCAGCCCGACAGGGATTCAGCCCCAGCATTTT. Translating it yields CASSPTGIQPQHF.

V gene TRBV15 combines with J gene TRBJ2-1; 14 positions match TRBD2. This CDR3 is 16 amino acids long. CDR1 is LNHNV, CDR2 YYDKDF, per germline (reference sequence). J gave up 10 bases and V 5 bases, and 10 bases lay outside the gene matches. In nucleotides, the CDR3 is TGTGCCACCAGCGGAGCCAGGACTAGCGGGAGGCAAGAGCAGTTCTTC. The encoded protein is CATSGARTSGRQEQFF.

A single count supports this clone. J is TRBJ1-1 and V is TRBV3-1 (or the pseudogene TRBV3-2); 7 nucleotides align to TRBD1. The CDR3 is made up of 13 amino acids. Germline V gene sequence: CDR1 LGHDT, CDR2 YNNKEL (reference sequence). After removal of 2 bases from V and 8 bases from J, the junction contained 5 bases not matched to a gene. The CDR3 bases are TGTGCCAGCAGCCAATTGACAGGGTTGGAAGCTTTCTTT. This encodes CASSQLTGLEAFF.

V and J are TRBV5-1 and TRBJ1-2, with TRBD1 identical over 7 bases. V dropped 3 bases and J dropped 0; count of bases not matched to a gene: 5. This CDR3 contains 15 residues. Per the germline V gene, CDR1 is SGHRS and CDR2 is YFSETQ. CDR3 nucleotides: TGCGCCAGCAGCTCAGCAGGGGGATCTAACTATGGCTACACCTTC. As protein: CASSSAGGSNYGYTF.

The V gene is TRBV10-3, the J gene TRBJ2-7; TRBD1 is a possible D gene (5 bases). This CDR3 has 13 amino acids. Germline V CDR1 and CDR2: ENHRY, SYGVKD. V dropped 7 bases and J dropped 3 bases, with 13 bases sitting between them. This CDR3 is CAINPDSNYEQYF. The CDR3 DNA sequence: TGTGCCATCAACCCCGACAGCAACTACGAGCAGTACTTC.

This clone has just a few counts. The chain has TRBV2 and TRBJ2-3; 8 bases match TRBD1. CDR1 is SNHLY and CDR2 is FYNNEI in the germline V gene. Germline trimming cut 6 bases from V and 3 bases from J; bases unmatched to any gene: 8. The CDR3 is made up of 15 amino acids. CDR3 in amino acids: CASSADRAGTDTQYF. CDR3 DNA sequence: TGTGCCAGCAGCGCGGACAGGGCGGGTACAGATACGCAGTATTTT. The whole variable domain, remainder taken from reference TRBV2 and TRBJ2-3, is EPEVTQTPSHQVTQMGQEVILRCVPISNHLYFYWYRQILGQKVEFLVSFYNNEISEKSEIFDDQFSVERPDGSNFTLKIRSTKLEDSAMYFCASSADRAGTDTQYFGPGTRLTVL.